A single sample is the source of the 22 T cell receptor beta chains below, sequenced in a study of T cell clonality in common variable immunodeficiency. Here immunoSEQ multiplex PCR was the method, and the copy in TCRdb shows in-frame clones only, minus some. The profile covers around 34,000 clones, none occurring a single time. The sequenced sample consisted of peripheral blood mononuclear cells. The receptors shown here come from a person aged 18 to 75 in good health.

This clone was seen ten or more times. The read finishes 3 residues shy of the CDR3 end, and the germline J gene is used to complete it. The chain employs TRBV5-1 and TRBJ2-7; a weak D match, TRBD1 (8 bases). The germline CDR1 and CDR2 sequences are SGHRS and YFSETQ. Trimming removed 2 bases from V and 4 bases from J, with 13 bases in between. The CDR3 consists of 14 residues. CDR3 DNA, as far as it was read: TGCGCCAGCAGCTTAGTACAGGGGGGGTACGAG. Translated: CASSLVQGGYE. The entire CDR3 reads CASSLVQGGYEQYF.

This clone was detected ten times or more. The read gets to within 3 residues of the CDR3 end, and the germline J gene fills in the rest. The chain links TRBV10-3 to TRBJ2-7, with TRBD1 identical over 8 bases. V lost 4 bases, J lost 6 bases, and 8 bases stayed unmatched. There are 14 residues in the CDR3. The V gene's germline CDR1 is ENHRY and CDR2 SYGVKD. The sequenced CDR3 bases are TGTGCCATCAGTGCAGAGGACAGGGTAGTCGAG. This encodes CAISAEDRVVE. The entire CDR3 is CAISAEDRVVEQYF.

At least ten counts were recorded for this clone. The sequence runs out 3 residues before the end of the CDR3; the remainder is reconstructed from the germline J gene. The chain employs TRBV28 and TRBJ2-1; 7 bases are a match to TRBD2. Germline loops: CDR1 MDHEN, CDR2 SYDVKM. V gave up 3 bases and J gave up 0 bases; unmatched junction bases: 2. This CDR3 region has 15 residues. This CDR3 is CASSFGGSSYNEQFF. Incomplete CDR3 DNA: TGTGCCAGCAGTTTCGGCGGGAGCTCCTACAATGAG.

The table lists this clone with many counts. The read stops 3 residues short of the end of the CDR3; the missing end is completed from the germline J gene. This chain links TRBV19 with TRBJ2-1, with 9 bases matching TRBD2. The V segment lost 6 bases and the J segment 6 bases; nucleotides outside the gene matches: 9. The CDR3 loop spans 15 amino acids. Germline CDR1 LNHDA, CDR2 SQIVND (reference sequence). The CDR3 loop is CASSLIAGDINEQFF. Partial CDR3 DNA: TGTGCCAGTAGCCTCATAGCGGGAGATATCAATGAG.

This clone was recorded many times. The read finishes 3 residues shy of the CDR3 end, and the germline J gene is used to complete it. This chain joins TRBV2 and TRBJ1-6, with 9 bases lining up with TRBD1. V trimming: 5 bases; J trimming: 6 bases; junction bases outside the gene matches: 5. The CDR3 sequence is 15 residues long. Germline V CDR1 and CDR2: SNHLY, FYNNEI. The sequenced CDR3 bases are TGTGCCAGCAGTCAGGACAGGGGTGGTAATTCACCC. This translates into CASSQDRGGNSP. The whole CDR3 region reads CASSQDRGGNSPLHF.

There are many counts of this clone. Sequencing ends 3 residues short of the CDR3 end; the germline J gene provides the rest. The chain couples TRBV14 to TRBJ2-1, with 9 bases identical to TRBD2. Germline CDR1 SGHDN, CDR2 FVKESK. The CDR3 extends over 13 amino acids. Trimming at V came to 6 bases and at J to 9 bases, leaving 6 bases not matched to a gene. The sequenced CDR3 bases are TGTGCCAGCAGGAAGACTAGCGGCAGTGAG. It codes for CASRKTSGSE. The entire CDR3 protein is CASRKTSGSEQFF.

This clone was seen ten or more times. Read coverage stops 3 residues before the CDR3 terminus; the germline J gene supplies the remainder. The chain recombines TRBV5-1 with TRBJ1-5, with 7 nucleotides matching TRBD1. The CDR3 extends over 16 amino acids. Germline V gene lookup returns CDR1 SGHRS and CDR2 YFSETQ. The V and J ends lost 7 bases and 1 base, in that order; junction bases with no gene match: 11. CDR3 protein: CASSLSGGSSNQPQHF. The sequenced CDR3 bases are TGCGCCAGCTCTTTGTCAGGGGGAAGCAGCAATCAGCCC. The variable domain in full, with the rest retrieved from reference TRBV5-1 and TRBJ1-5, is KAGVTQTPRYLIKTRGQQVTLSCSPISGHRSVSWYQQTPGQGLQFLFEYFSETQRNKGNFPGRFSGRQFSNSRSEMNVSTLELGDSALYLCASSLSGGSSNQPQHFGDGTRLSIL.

This clone was seen ten or more times. The CDR3 is cut off 3 residues early in the read; its end comes from the germline J gene. The J gene is TRBJ1-6, the V gene TRBV20-1; D uncertain. This CDR3 spans 13 amino acids. CDR1 is DFQATT, CDR2 SNEGSKA, per germline (reference sequence). Trimming left V 5 bases short and J 10 bases short, with 15 bases between. Incomplete CDR3 DNA: TGCAGTGCTTTTCAAAACAGTGGGTCACCC. This gives the protein CSAFQNSGSP. The whole CDR3 reads CSAFQNSGSPLHF.

This clone was detected ten times or more. Read coverage stops 3 residues before the CDR3 terminus; the germline J gene supplies the remainder. This rearrangement joins TRBV5-1 to TRBJ2-7; a weak D match, TRBD1 (6 bases). The CDR3 length is 14 residues. CDR1 is SGHRS and CDR2 is YFSETQ in the germline V gene. Trimming shortened V by 4 bases and J by 3 bases, and 14 bases separated the two germline ends. The part of the CDR3 DNA that was read is TGCGCCAGCAGCACCCAAGGGGGTATCTACGAG. Its protein is CASSTQGGIYE. The whole CDR3 is CASSTQGGIYEQYF.

The table lists this clone with many counts. The read terminates 3 residues ahead of where the CDR3 ends, so the germline J gene completes it. V is TRBV2 and J is TRBJ1-5; 8 nucleotides agree with TRBD1. The J segment lost 6 bases and the V segment lost 5 bases, leaving 9 bases of the junction unmatched. Germline-derived CDR1 and CDR2 are SNHLY and FYNNEI. The CDR3 runs to 15 residues. The CDR3 sequence: CASSSWTGNPQPQHF. The CDR3 bases that were read are TGTGCCAGCAGTTCCTGGACAGGGAATCCTCAGCCC.

As to this clone: Read data end 3 residues before the CDR3 end; the end is taken from the germline J gene. The chain has TRBV7-6 and TRBJ2-7; TRBD2 aligns across 9 bases. This CDR3 contains 16 residues. The J segment lost 5 bases and the V segment lost 0 bases, leaving 8 bases of the junction unmatched. Germline CDR1 and CDR2: SGHVS and FNYEAQ. The DNA read from the CDR3 is TGTGCCAGCAGCTTAGCGGCGGGAGGGCCCGGGGACGAG. Its translation: CASSLAAGGPGDE. The CDR3, in full, reads CASSLAAGGPGDEQYF.

This clone was detected many times. The read comes to an end 3 residues before the CDR3 does, leaving the germline J gene to fill in the end. V gene TRBV19 combines with J gene TRBJ2-1, with 11 bases identical to TRBD1. The CDR3 has 15 amino acids. V lost 5 bases and J lost 4; bases outside the gene matches: 4. Germline CDR1 is LNHDA and CDR2 is SQIVND (reference sequence). CDR3: CASSGTGGSYNEQFF. The part of the CDR3 DNA that was read is TGTGCCAGTAGTGGGACAGGGGGTTCGTACAATGAG.

In its sample, this clone was seen many times. The DNA ends 3 residues before the CDR3 does, and the rest of the CDR3 is filled in from the germline J gene. The genes are TRBV11-2 and TRBJ2-1; TRBD2 agrees at 8 bases. Germline V gene lookup returns CDR1 SGHAT and CDR2 FQNNGV. After removal of 5 bases from V and 8 bases from J, the junction contained 11 bases not matched to a gene. This CDR3 region has 15 residues. CDR3 in amino acids: CASSPSHAGGHEQFF. The sequenced part of the CDR3 DNA is TGTGCCAGCAGCCCGTCCCATGCGGGGGGCCATGAG.

This clone came up many times. The CDR3 goes on 3 residues after the read ends, and that part is filled in from the germline J gene. The sample holds other DNA sequences that translate to the same CDR3. This rearrangement joins TRBV5-6 to TRBJ2-5; a weak D match, TRBD2 (5 bases). Trimming took 5 bases from V and 2 from J, leaving 13 bases between them. CDR3 length: 14 residues. Germline CDR1 reads SGHDT; CDR2 reads YYEEEE. CDR3 protein: CASRRGSAQETQYF. The sequenced part of the CDR3 DNA is TGTGCCAGCAGACGGGGATCAGCACAAGAGACC.

In its sample, this clone was seen many times. From the germline J gene comes the end of the CDR3, since the read stops 3 residues before it. J is TRBJ1-3 and V is TRBV20-1, with no clear D. This CDR3 is built from 12 residues. The V end lost 1 base, the J end lost 4 bases, and 5 bases lay between the germline ends. CDR1 and CDR2 from the germline V gene are DFQATT and SNEGSKA (reference sequence). The CDR3 bases that were read are TGCAGTGCTAGAGTCCAGGGAAACACC. Amino acid sequence: CSARVQGNT. In full, the CDR3 is CSARVQGNTIYF.

In this sample, this clone turned up many times. The read gets to within 3 residues of the CDR3 end, and the germline J gene fills in the rest. The chain combines TRBV5-1 with TRBJ2-2; 9 nucleotides line up with TRBD2. Germline V CDR1 and CDR2: SGHRS, YFSETQ. Trimming cost V 0 bases and J 4 bases; bases outside gene matches: 1. CDR3 length: 15 residues. The DNA read from the CDR3 is TGCGCCAGCAGCTTGGTGACTAGCGGCACCGGGGAG. As protein: CASSLVTSGTGE. From start to end, the CDR3 is CASSLVTSGTGELFF.

In this sample, this clone turned up many times. The read falls 3 residues short of the CDR3 end, and the missing part is taken from the germline J gene. J is TRBJ1-5 and V is TRBV15; no definite D call. The CDR3 extends over 17 amino acids. Trimming took 1 base from V and 2 from J, leaving 15 bases between them. Germline V lookup: CDR1 LNHNV, CDR2 YYDKDF (reference sequence). The sequenced CDR3 bases are TGTGCCACCAGCAGAGCCCCCTTCAGGTGGGGCAATCAGCCC. Translated: CATSRAPFRWGNQP. The whole CDR3 region reads CATSRAPFRWGNQPQHF.

This clone was recorded many times. The CDR3 is cut off 3 residues early in the read; its end comes from the germline J gene. V gene TRBV12-3 or TRBV12-4 combines with J gene TRBJ2-3, with D maybe TRBD1 (6 bases). Between the trimmed V and J ends, which lost 6 bases and 3 bases, there was a span of 13 bases. The CDR3 has 14 residues. Incomplete CDR3 DNA: TGTGCCAGCAGCCGACAGGTCCTTACAGATACG. Its protein product is CASSRQVLTDT. The full CDR3 protein reads CASSRQVLTDTQYF.

This clone was found a few times. The read is 3 residues too short to cover the CDR3 end, so that end is filled in from the germline J gene. The chain employs TRBV7-9 and TRBJ1-1; unclear D gene. Trimming stripped 1 base from V and 6 bases from J, with 9 bases between. The CDR3 covers 13 residues. The germline CDR1 and CDR2 sequences are SEHNR and FQNEAQ (reference sequence). CDR3 protein: CASSLVLESEAFF. CDR3 DNA (partial): TGTGCCAGCAGCTTAGTTTTAGAATCTGAA.

This clone appeared many times. The read gets to within 3 residues of the CDR3 end, and the germline J gene fills in the rest. The chain is built from TRBV5-1 and TRBJ2-6; TRBD1 is a possible D gene (6 bases). This CDR3 has 18 amino acids. V was trimmed by 4 bases and J by 0 bases, leaving 17 bases between them. From germline, CDR1 is SGHRS and CDR2 YFSETQ. The DNA read from the CDR3 is TGCGCCAGCAGCCACCAAGGACAGATAATCTCTGGGGCCAACGTC. This translates into CASSHQGQIISGANV. The CDR3 in its entirety is CASSHQGQIISGANVLTF.

Many counts were recorded for this clone. The CDR3 end lies 3 residues beyond the end of the read and is filled in from the germline J gene. The chain carries TRBV19 and TRBJ1-2, with a possible D match to TRBD1 (5 bases). V was cut by 6 bases and J by 4 bases, with 15 bases left in between. CDR3 length equals 14 residues. The germline gives CDR1 LNHDA, CDR2 SQIVND (reference sequence). This CDR3 reads CASRLSQGGYGYTF. The sequenced part of the CDR3 DNA is TGTGCCAGTAGATTGTCGCAGGGTGGCTATGGC.

This clone was observed many times. The read falls 3 residues short of the CDR3 end, and the missing part is taken from the germline J gene. V gene TRBV5-1 combines with J gene TRBJ2-5; TRBD2 is a possible D gene (5 bases). The V gene lost 2 bases and the J gene lost 5 bases, with 10 bases spanning the gap. CDR3 length equals 13 residues. The germline CDR1 and CDR2 sequences are SGHRS and YFSETQ. The part of the CDR3 DNA that was read is TGCGCCAGCAGCTTCACTAGAGGGGAGACC. This encodes CASSFTRGET. The entire CDR3 protein is CASSFTRGETQYF.